The following is a TCR beta chain sequence with its context. This specimen belongs to a study of regulatory T cells in long-lasting Graves disease. CDR1 is SGHRS, CDR2 YFSETQ, per germline. CDR3 length equals 17 residues. V lost 3 bases and J lost 0; bases outside the gene matches: 8. iRepertoire HTBI primers and Arm-PCR of CDR3 regions built TCR beta libraries. One entry per CDR3 protein results from TCRdb running MiXCR on the multiplex PCR reads. The sample shows 600,000 to 850,000 distinct CDR3 sequences, 30% of them seen only once. Indicated time point: persistent/refractory GD, antithyroid drugs over 5 years with positive TRAb. Scientists built the TCR library using RNA that was extracted from PBMCs.

The TCR sequence derives from a female donor with Graves disease. The sample here was peripheral blood mononuclear cells (PBMCs), taken when the disease was refractory, from a patient treated with antithyroid drugs. This rearrangement joins TRBV5-1 to TRBJ1-1; 10 bases align to TRBD1. The CDR3 here is CASSWKPGQGMNTEAFF. Here the CDR3 DNA reads TGCGCCAGCAGCTGGAAACCGGGACAGGGGATGAACACTGAAGCTTTCTTT.